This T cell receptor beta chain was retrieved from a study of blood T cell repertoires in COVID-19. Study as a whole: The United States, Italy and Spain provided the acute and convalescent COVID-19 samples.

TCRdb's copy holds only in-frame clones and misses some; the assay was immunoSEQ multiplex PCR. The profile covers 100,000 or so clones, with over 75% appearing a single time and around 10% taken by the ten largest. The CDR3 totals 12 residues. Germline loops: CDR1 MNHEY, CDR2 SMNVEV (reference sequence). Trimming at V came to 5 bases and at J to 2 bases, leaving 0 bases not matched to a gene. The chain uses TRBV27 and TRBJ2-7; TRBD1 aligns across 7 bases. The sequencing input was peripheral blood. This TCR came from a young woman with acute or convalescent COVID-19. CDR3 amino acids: CASSTGAYEQYF. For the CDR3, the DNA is TGTGCCAGCAGTACAGGGGCCTACGAGCAGTACTTC.